Given below is one T cell receptor (beta chain) in context. Amplification used 60 Vbeta primers and 13 Jbeta primers. The protocol was immunoSEQ multiplex PCR, while the TCRdb copy is restricted to in-frame clones and leaves out a portion. The sample has roughly 170,000 clones, roughly 87% seen once. The data belong to a study of cytomegalovirus exposure and HLA in healthy donors. This CDR3 is 15 amino acids long. The V gene's germline CDR1 is SGHTA and CDR2 FQGNSA. With 5 bases removed from V and 5 bases from J, the gap between germline ends came to 13 bases. Sequenced material: PBMCs. The rearrangement uses TRBV7-2 and TRBJ1-6, with D uncertain. This clonotype was sampled from a man aged 50-60 years in good health and CMV-seronegative. CDR3 region: CASSPQRQNNSPLHF. The CDR3 DNA sequence: TGTGCCAGCAGCCCCCAACGACAAAATAATTCACCCCTCCACTTT.